This T cell receptor (beta chain) is drawn from a study of blood T cell repertoires in COVID-19. Turning to the study itself: Spain, Italy and the United States supplied samples that represented acute and convalescent COVID-19. T cells, B-cell-depleted T cells, or PBMCs provided the cDNA or gDNA that served as material.

Authors' methods: Scientists estimated how many nucleated cells there were by amplifying reference gene primers. TCRdb's copy holds only in-frame clones and misses some; the assay was immunoSEQ multiplex PCR. V, J and clone size are those of that table, while D and trimming were read from the DNA. This repertoire shows 90,000 to 120,000 clones, 70% to 85% found once; its top ten account for approximately 3.3%. The CDR3 has 15 residues. Between the trimmed V and J ends, which lost 4 bases and 4 bases, there was a span of 16 bases. Germline CDR1 reads ENHRY; CDR2 reads SYGVKD. The sequencing sample was made of peripheral blood. The rearrangement links TRBV10-3 to TRBJ2-5; a possible D gene is TRBD2 (7 bases). The clonotype was recovered from an elderly woman with active or convalescent COVID-19. CDR3 in amino acids: CAISGRGRAGETQYF. The CDR3 DNA is TGTGCCATCAGTGGGAGGGGGAGGGCCGGAGAGACCCAGTACTTC.